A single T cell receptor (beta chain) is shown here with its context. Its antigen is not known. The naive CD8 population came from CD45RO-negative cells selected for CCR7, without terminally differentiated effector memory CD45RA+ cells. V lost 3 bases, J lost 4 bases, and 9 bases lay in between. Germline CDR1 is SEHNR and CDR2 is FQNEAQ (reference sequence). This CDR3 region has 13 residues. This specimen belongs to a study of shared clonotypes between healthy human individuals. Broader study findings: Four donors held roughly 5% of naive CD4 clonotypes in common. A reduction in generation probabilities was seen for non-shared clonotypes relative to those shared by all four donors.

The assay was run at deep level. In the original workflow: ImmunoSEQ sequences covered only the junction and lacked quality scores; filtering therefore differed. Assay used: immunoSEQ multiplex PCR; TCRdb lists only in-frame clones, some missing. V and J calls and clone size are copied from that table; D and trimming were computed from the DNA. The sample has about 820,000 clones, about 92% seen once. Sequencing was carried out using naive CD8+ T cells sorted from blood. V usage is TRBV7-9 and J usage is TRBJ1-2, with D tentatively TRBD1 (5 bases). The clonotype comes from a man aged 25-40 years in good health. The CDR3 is CASSLETVYGYTF. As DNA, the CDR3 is TGTGCCAGCAGCTTGGAGACAGTCTATGGCTACACCTTC.